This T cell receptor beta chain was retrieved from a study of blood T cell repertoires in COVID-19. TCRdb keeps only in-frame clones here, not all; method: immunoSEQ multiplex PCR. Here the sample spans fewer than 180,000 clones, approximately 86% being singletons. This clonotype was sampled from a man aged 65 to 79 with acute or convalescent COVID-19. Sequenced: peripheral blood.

Here the CDR3 reads CASSLGATDTQYF. The CDR3 DNA reads as TGTGCCAGCAGTTTGGGCGCAACAGATACGCAGTATTTT. The chain joins TRBV28 to TRBJ2-3; the D is unclear. Germline V gene lookup returns CDR1 MDHEN and CDR2 SYDVKM. The CDR3 extends over 13 amino acids. V gave up 3 bases and J gave up 3 bases, with 7 bases separating them.